Listed below are T cell receptor beta chains from one sample, sequenced in a study of blood T cell repertoires in COVID-19. Here immunoSEQ multiplex PCR was the method, and the copy in TCRdb shows in-frame clones only, minus some. The sample contains some 360,000 clones, 87% of which appear only once. Source material: peripheral blood. These receptors all come from a woman aged 55-70 years with COVID-19, enrolled during active disease. CDR3s include the opening cysteine and the closing phenylalanine or tryptophan. D genes are given only for firm matches. Some rows have no size entry. The others give once, few or many, or a class for an expanded clone.

TRBJ1-3,.,TRBV29-1,TRBD1,CSAEDRDRAGNTIYF,TGCAGCGCTGAAGACCGGGACAGGGCTGGAAACACCATATATTTT
TRBJ1-2,.,TRBV5-6,.,CASSPRSGAYNYGYTF,TGTGCCAGCAGCCCGAGGAGCGGGGCATATAACTATGGCTACACCTTC
TRBJ1-6,.,TRBV19,TRBD1,CASSEQGANSPLHF,TGTGCCAGTAGTGAACAGGGGGCGAATTCACCCCTCCACTTT
TRBJ2-5,.,TRBV27,.,CASSLGPGDTQYF,TGTGCCAGCAGTTTAGGGCCCGGTGATACCCAGTACTTC
TRBJ1-1,.,TRBV13,.,CASSLSGWAINTEAFF,TGTGCCAGCAGCTTATCGGGGTGGGCGATCAACACTGAAGCTTTCTTT
TRBJ1-1,.,TRBV6-5,.,CASSTQSTNTEAFF,TGTGCCAGCAGTACCCAGTCCACGAACACTGAAGCTTTCTTT
TRBJ2-1,few,TRBV7-2,.,CASSLAGWGGEQFF,TGTGCCAGCAGCTTAGCAGGATGGGGCGGTGAGCAGTTCTTC
TRBJ2-2,.,TRBV9,TRBD1,CASSVVGQSTGELFF,TGTGCCAGCAGCGTAGTGGGACAGTCAACCGGGGAGCTGTTTTTT
TRBJ2-1,many,TRBV13,TRBD1,CASSFARGLRDEQFF,TGTGCCAGCAGCTTCGCCAGGGGGTTACGGGATGAGCAGTTCTTC
TRBJ1-5,once,TRBV12-5,TRBD1,CASGLVSTGQLNQPQHF,TGTGCTAGTGGTTTGGTATCTACGGGACAGCTTAATCAGCCCCAGCATTTT
TRBJ1-2,.,TRBV28,TRBD1,CASSPGTGGRSNGYTF,TGTGCCAGCAGTCCCGGGACAGGGGGCCGGTCGAATGGCTACACCTTC
TRBJ1-5,few,TRBV7-6,.,CASSPGGWNSNQPQHF,TGTGCCAGCAGCCCGGGAGGGTGGAATAGCAATCAGCCCCAGCATTTT
TRBJ1-1,.,TRBV28,.,CASSSPGSATNTEAFF,TGTGCCAGCAGTTCCCCGGGGTCCGCGACGAACACTGAAGCTTTCTTT
TRBJ2-7,.,TRBV7-2,TRBD1,CASSLAPGQGSYEQYF,TGTGCCAGCAGCTTAGCCCCGGGACAGGGCTCCTACGAGCAGTACTTC
TRBJ2-1,.,TRBV5-1,.,CASSSQGTRSSYNEQFF,TGCGCCAGCAGCTCTCAGGGGACGCGGAGCTCCTACAATGAGCAGTTCTTC
TRBJ1-4,.,TRBV30,.,CAWSRQVNEKLFF,TGTGCCTGGAGTAGACAGGTTAATGAAAAACTGTTTTTT
TRBJ2-5,.,TRBV5-1,.,CASSREGQFETQYF,TGCGCCAGCAGCAGAGAAGGACAGTTCGAGACCCAGTACTTC
TRBJ2-7,.,TRBV19,.,CASSIYAGSYEQYF,TGTGCCAGTAGTATATATGCAGGGTCCTACGAGCAGTACTTC
TRBJ2-3,.,TRBV10-2,TRBD2,CASSGAGGQGTQYF,TGCGCCAGCAGTGGCGCGGGGGGGCAGGGTACGCAGTATTTT
TRBJ2-5,.,TRBV15,TRBD2,CATSPSWEGGETQYF,TGTGCCACCAGCCCCTCGTGGGAGGGCGGCGAGACCCAGTACTTC
TRBJ2-7,few,TRBV2,TRBD1,CASSRDRSYEQYF,TGTGCCAGCAGCCGGGACAGATCCTACGAGCAGTACTTC
TRBJ1-2,.,TRBV4-2,.,CASSQKIQTNYGYTF,TGTGCCAGCAGCCAAAAAATTCAAACTAACTATGGCTACACCTTC
TRBJ2-4,.,TRBV25-1,TRBD1,CASSSSDRSVYF,TGTGCCAGCAGTTCGTCGGACAGGTCCGTGTACTTC
TRBJ2-1,.,TRBV11-3,TRBD2,CASSLAGGGAVEQFF,TGTGCCAGCAGCCTTGCGGGCGGGGGGGCCGTTGAGCAGTTCTTC
TRBJ1-4,.,TRBV6-1,.,CASSERGRGSLNEKLFF,TGTGCCAGCAGTGAACGTGGAAGGGGCAGCCTGAATGAAAAACTGTTTTTT
TRBJ2-5,.,TRBV9,.,CASSVGEETQYF,TGTGCCAGCAGCGTAGGAGAAGAGACCCAGTACTTC
TRBJ1-6,.,TRBV3-1/TRBV3-2,.,CASSQDRGFNSPLHF,TGTGCCAGCAGCCAAGACCGGGGGTTTAATTCACCCCTCCACTTT